The clone carrying this T cell receptor (beta chain) was recorded a few times. The germline gives CDR1 SGHKS, CDR2 YYEKEE (reference sequence). The CDR3 spans 14 residues. The V end lost 4 bases, the J end lost 1 base, and 11 bases lay between the germline ends. The data belong to a study of T-cell reconstitution after alpha-beta-depleted transplantation in children. This sample's TCRbeta library carried unique molecular identifier barcodes. TCRdb itself ran the PCR reads through MiXCR, one entry per CDR3 protein. The sample consists of about 980,000 distinct CDR3 sequences, around 30% of them appearing once.

The sequencing used PBMCs, mostly from graft donor cells, collected 360 days after TCRalphabeta/CD19-depleted stem cell transplant. V usage is TRBV5-5 and J usage is TRBJ1-1; D is uncertain. The sequence came from a boy under two years old who had a stem cell transplant for SCID, so the T cells may come from the graft donor. CDR3 sequence: CASSARWGNTEAFF. CDR3 sequence (DNA): TGTGCCAGCAGCGCCCGTTGGGGGAACACTGAAGCTTTCTTT.